The rows below give T cell receptor beta chains drawn from one sample of a study of T cell responses to AZD1222 COVID-19 vaccine. Profiled with immunoSEQ multiplex PCR; TCRdb holds only in-frame clones, not every one. The sample includes some 170,000 clones, about 89% of them seen just once. The material sequenced was peripheral blood, taken on day 0 of AZD1222 vaccination. The receptors originated from an adult in good health. CDR3s leave out the opening cysteine and the closing phenylalanine or tryptophan. Clone size is not always given. Where it is, it says once, few, many or a class for expanded clones.

TRBV29-1 . SGVLGSNTEAF
TRBV7-8 . ASSFRRGRSDTQY
TRBV6-2/TRBV6-3 . ASSRDRGDSPLH
TRBV12-3/TRBV12-4 . ASRTTGELF
TRBV6-1 few ASNPREGGYGYT
TRBV27 . ASSTGTGGVEQY
TRBV7-6 . AIRNGGSYGYT
TRBV16 . ASSPMRSLEAF
TRBV30 . AWSVVVNTEAF
TRBV19 . ATRGQGAQPQH
TRBV4-2 . ASSHAGTGDGYT
TRBV27 . ASSSRAGGTEAF
TRBV14 . ASSQMGRGSDTEAF
TRBV7-9 . ASSQGIRQY
TRBV6-5 once ASRTEPSNQPQH
TRBV18 . ASSRDRGYEQY
TRBV7-2 . ASSERPNQPQH
TRBV5-8 . ASSLGTGGRGGYT
TRBV18 . ASSSTGGTDTQY
TRBV13 . ASSLEGWASGQY
TRBV6-6 . ASSYSERGGRNEQF
TRBV25-1 few ASSDRASAREKLF
TRBV29-1 . SVEPTVGYEQY
TRBV15 . ATSRDLADTQY
TRBV3-1/TRBV3-2 . ASSQAGGGVNEKLF
TRBV7-9 . ASSLVPYEQY
TRBV3-1/TRBV3-2 . ASSLYMVGLAGRISEQF
TRBV11-2 . ASSLGGQNTEAF
TRBV5-1 . ASSAQGRNTEAF
TRBV5-1 . ASSLIADTDTQY
TRBV5-6 . ASSETSGSDIQY
TRBV28 . ASTRLNQPQH
TRBV11-3 . ASSHGRTGEQF
TRBV18 . ASSSGLAETQY
TRBV4-3 . ASSQRADERYSNQPQH
TRBV15 . ATSRDISADTEAF
TRBV6-5 once ASRRENTEAF
TRBV2 . ASSENRIYNSPLH
TRBV30 . AWSPNVGNTIY
TRBV6-1 . ASSGGEAGTGNTIY
TRBV19 . ASKLAGDYNEQF
TRBV27 . ASSLGQGPDGYT
TRBV30 . AWSLPDRNTGELF
TRBV29-1 . SVYGGFGEQY